This section outlines one TCR beta chain sequence together with its context. The sample is drawn from a study of glioma-infiltrating T cells after dendritic cell vaccination. Overall study context: Samples are from glioblastoma patients in Phase I and II dendritic cell vaccine trials.

Between the trimmed V and J ends, which lost 5 bases and 2 bases, there was a span of 7 bases. The length of the CDR3 is 12 residues. Germline values: CDR1 MNHNY, CDR2 SVGAGI (reference sequence). Using immunoSEQ multiplex PCR, the repertoire was profiled, and TCRdb retains in-frame clones only, with some absent. This table holds just under 100,000 clones, 65% to 85% found once. Time point noted: after dendritic cell vaccination, including at tumor progression/relapse. No glioblastoma patient carried an isocitrate dehydrogenase mutation. The material sequenced was blood, taken after dendritic cell vaccination. The source of this sequence is a human donor with glioblastoma. This chain joins TRBV6-6 and TRBJ2-7; tentative D call: TRBD2 (5 bases). The CDR3 is CASSQLAYEQYF. For the CDR3, the DNA is TGTGCCAGCAGTCAACTAGCCTACGAGCAGTACTTC.